What follows are 26 T cell receptor beta chains derived from one specimen sequenced in a study of shared clonotypes between healthy human individuals. The data were produced by immunoSEQ multiplex PCR, yet TCRdb's version contains in-frame clones alone and is incomplete. This table holds about 1.5 million clones, under 99% found once. The specimen sequenced was naive CD4+ T cells sorted from blood. The subset denotes: CD45RA+ positively selected. Every receptor here comes from a man aged 25 to 45 in good health.

This chain uses TRBV6-1 with TRBJ2-7; 9 nucleotides line up with TRBD1. The CDR3 contains 15 residues. The junction had 6 bases not matched to a gene; V was cut back by 4 bases and J by 2 bases. Per the germline V gene, CDR1 is MNHNS and CDR2 is SASEGT. Here the CDR3 DNA reads TGTGCCAGCAGTGCCCCCGGGACAGGGCCCTACGAGCAGTACTTC. This gives the protein CASSAPGTGPYEQYF.

The DNA of the CDR3 is TGTGCCACCACAGGGATAATCTACAATGAGCAGTTCTTC. Protein: CATTGIIYNEQFF. The rearrangement joins TRBV25-1 to TRBJ2-1; D is possibly TRBD1 (6 bases). Trimming left V 10 bases short and J 3 bases short, with 13 bases between. The CDR3 is 13 amino acids. Germline CDR1 is MGHDK and CDR2 is SYGVNS.

This clone came up a few times. V is TRBV7-2 and J is TRBJ2-6; 7 nucleotides match TRBD2. V gave up 2 bases and J gave up 9 bases; unmatched junction bases: 7. Germline values: CDR1 SGHTA, CDR2 FQGNSA. The CDR3 loop spans 15 amino acids. The CDR3 DNA is TGTGCCAGCAGCTTAAGGGGAGGGCCCCACAACGTCCTGACTTTC. It encodes CASSLRGGPHNVLTF.

V usage is TRBV4-1 and J usage is TRBJ1-2; no clear D gene. Germline CDR1 is MGHRA and CDR2 is YSYEKL. Trimming left V 5 bases short and J 0 bases short, with 10 bases between. The CDR3 has 14 amino acids. The CDR3 is CASSETGANYGYTF. CDR3 DNA sequence: TGCGCCAGCAGCGAGACGGGAGCTAACTATGGCTACACCTTC.

The CDR3 loop reads CAWTKDLKETQYF. CDR3 bases: TGTGCCTGGACCAAGGACCTGAAGGAGACCCAGTACTTC. This chain connects TRBV30 to TRBJ2-5, with unresolved D. V was clipped by 4 bases and J by 5 bases, with 14 bases between them. The CDR3 runs to 13 residues. Looked up from germline, CDR1 is GTSNPN and CDR2 is SVGIG (reference sequence).

The gene calls are TRBV11-2 and TRBJ2-3; D unresolved. Germline V gives CDR1 SGHAT, CDR2 FQNNGV. This CDR3 has 15 amino acids. Trimming pared 0 bases from V and 1 base from J, leaving 8 bases between. The CDR3 protein is CASSLDLLGTDTQYF. The CDR3 nucleotides read TGTGCCAGCAGCTTAGATCTCCTAGGCACAGATACGCAGTATTTT.

The chain carries TRBV28 and TRBJ2-7; maybe TRBD2 (6 bases). The CDR3 runs 16 residues. The germline V gene has CDR1 MDHEN and CDR2 SYDVKM. Between the trimmed V and J ends, which lost 8 bases and 9 bases, there was a span of 29 bases. This chain's CDR3 is CASLPRGSGSGLRQYF. The CDR3 nucleotides are TGTGCCAGCCTCCCACGAGGCTCCGGGAGTGGACTGAGGCAGTACTTC. Drawing the rest from reference TRBV28 and TRBJ2-7, the complete variable domain is DVKVTQSSRYLVKRTGEKVFLECVQDMDHENMFWYRQDPGLGLRLIYFSYDVKMKEKGDIPEGYSVSREKKERFSLILESASTNQTSMYLCASLPRGSGSGLRQYFGPGTRLTVT.

The chain has TRBV10-2 and TRBJ2-1; D ambiguous. The CDR3 is made up of 13 amino acids. Trimming took off 8 bases at V and 2 bases at J, with 10 bases between the two ends. In germline, CDR1 is WSHSY, CDR2 SAAADI. CDR3: CASSLDTYNEQFF. CDR3 sequence (DNA): TGCGCCAGCTCGCTAGACACCTACAATGAGCAGTTCTTC.

The gene calls are TRBV5-1 and TRBJ2-5; weak D call: TRBD2 (5 bases). CDR1 and CDR2 (germline): SGHRS, YFSETQ. The CDR3 totals 14 residues. Trimming removed 4 bases from V and 5 bases from J, with 15 bases in between. The CDR3 DNA is TGCGCCAGCAGCGTGGGTCCGGGGATGGAGACCCAGTACTTC. Translated, it gives CASSVGPGMETQYF. Full variable domain (remainder filled in from reference TRBV5-1 and TRBJ2-5): KAGVTQTPRYLIKTRGQQVTLSCSPISGHRSVSWYQQTPGQGLQFLFEYFSETQRNKGNFPGRFSGRQFSNSRSEMNVSTLELGDSALYLCASSVGPGMETQYFGPGTRLLVL.

This clone was counted a single time. V gene TRBV11-2 combines with J gene TRBJ1-4; TRBD1 matches 10 bases. With V trimmed by 3 bases and J by 6 bases, 4 bases remained unmatched. The V gene's germline CDR1 is SGHAT and CDR2 FQNNGV. The CDR3 length is 15 residues. This CDR3 reads CASSLAGTGDEKLFF. Here the CDR3 DNA reads TGTGCCAGCAGCTTGGCCGGGACAGGGGATGAAAAACTGTTTTTT.

The J gene is TRBJ1-1, the V gene TRBV10-2, with no clear D. Germline loops: CDR1 WSHSY, CDR2 SAAADI. The V gene lost 4 bases and the J gene lost 4 bases, with 7 bases spanning the gap. This CDR3 has 12 amino acids. The CDR3 DNA reads TGCGCCAGCAGTGTCCGGGGCACTGAAGCTTTCTTT. Protein: CASSVRGTEAFF.

Concerning this clone itself: The sample holds other DNA sequences that translate to the same CDR3. J is TRBJ1-5 and V is TRBV7-2; weak D call: TRBD1 (5 bases). The V end was cut by 2 bases, the J end by 7 bases, with 9 bases between. There are 13 residues in the CDR3. Germline CDR1 and CDR2: SGHTA and FQGNSA. This CDR3 is CASSLRRDQPQHF. The CDR3 DNA reads TGTGCCAGCAGCTTACGTAGGGACCAGCCCCAGCATTTT.

The rearrangement links TRBV6-5 to TRBJ2-7, with 7 positions matching TRBD2. Trimming at V came to 2 bases and at J to 6 bases, leaving 10 bases not matched to a gene. Looked up from germline, CDR1 is MNHEY and CDR2 is SVGAGI. The CDR3 runs to 15 residues. For the CDR3, the DNA is TGTGCCAGCAGTTACACCCGGACTAGTTTGGGCGAGCAGTACTTC. Protein sequence: CASSYTRTSLGEQYF.

The rearrangement links TRBV7-8 to TRBJ1-2, with 8 positions matching TRBD1. J gave up 7 bases and V 2 bases, and 18 bases lay outside the gene matches. Germline V gene sequence: CDR1 SGHVS, CDR2 FQNEAQ. This CDR3 has 18 amino acids. For the CDR3, the DNA is TGTGCCAGCAGCTTATACGAATTCGCCCTTGACAGGGGTGGTGGCTACACCTTC. Translating it yields CASSLYEFALDRGGGYTF. Filled out from reference TRBV7-8 and TRBJ1-2, the complete variable domain reads GAGVSQSPRYKVAKRGQDVALRCDPISGHVSLFWYQQALGQGPEFLTYFQNEAQLDKSGLPSDRFFAERPEGSVSTLKIQRTQQEDSAVYLCASSLYEFALDRGGGYTFGSGTRLTVV.

The chain uses TRBV28 and TRBJ1-1; no firm D call. The germline V gene has CDR1 MDHEN and CDR2 SYDVKM. This CDR3 comprises 16 residues. The V end lost 3 bases, the J end lost 0 bases, and 14 bases lay between the germline ends. CDR3 sequence: CASSFLTVIMNTEAFF. The CDR3 DNA follows: TGTGCCAGCAGTTTTTTAACGGTGATTATGAACACTGAAGCTTTCTTT.

The V gene is TRBV2, the J gene TRBJ1-3; no clear D. V lost 2 bases to trimming and J lost 0 bases, with 11 bases between them. The CDR3 extends over 16 amino acids. Germline values: CDR1 SNHLY, CDR2 FYNNEI. This CDR3 reads CASSESRPNSGNTIYF. CDR3 sequence (DNA): TGTGCCAGCAGTGAATCACGCCCAAACTCTGGAAACACCATATATTTT.

CDR3 sequence: CASSQVPGANTGELFF. The CDR3 DNA reads as TGCGCCAGCAGCCAAGTTCCAGGGGCAAACACCGGGGAGCTGTTTTTT. The genes are TRBV4-3 and TRBJ2-2; TRBD1 might be the D (6 bases). The germline CDR1 and CDR2 sequences are LGHNA and YSLEER. The CDR3 loop spans 16 amino acids. V was shortened by 1 base and J by 2 bases, with 11 bases between the two germline ends.

The chain uses TRBV5-4 and TRBJ2-7; 9 bases agree with TRBD1. Germline assignment: CDR1 SGHNT and CDR2 YYREEE (reference sequence). V dropped 0 bases and J dropped 1; count of bases not matched to a gene: 8. CDR3 size: 17 residues. The DNA of the CDR3 is TGTGCCAGCAGCTTGGGATTGGGACAGGGACCTTCCTACGAGCAGTACTTC. Translation gives CASSLGLGQGPSYEQYF.

V usage is TRBV11-2 and J usage is TRBJ2-4; 14 nucleotides line up with TRBD2. J gave up 9 bases and V 5 bases, and 9 bases lay outside the gene matches. The CDR3 has 16 residues. Per the germline V gene, CDR1 is SGHAT and CDR2 is FQNNGV. The CDR3 sequence: CASSPTSGRARGIQYF. The DNA of the CDR3 is TGTGCCAGCAGCCCGACTAGCGGGAGGGCCCGGGGCATTCAGTACTTC.

The chain links TRBV5-1 to TRBJ2-3, with D possibly called TRBD1 or TRBD2 (5 bases each). CDR3 length: 15 residues. Trimming took 0 bases from V and 2 from J, leaving 10 bases between them. The germline V gene encodes CDR1 SGHRS and CDR2 YFSETQ. CDR3 DNA: TGCGCCAGCAGCTTGGGGGGGTCAGCCACAGATACGCAGTATTTT. It translates to CASSLGGSATDTQYF.

The CDR3 bases are TGTGCCAGCAGCGGGGGACAGAGGCAAGAGACCCAGTACTTC. It yields the protein CASSGGQRQETQYF. V is TRBV5-4 and J is TRBJ2-5; TRBD1 matches 7 bases. The CDR3 contains 14 residues. The V gene's germline CDR1 is SGHNT and CDR2 YYREEE (reference sequence). V trimming: 4 bases; J trimming: 2 bases; junction bases outside the gene matches: 5.

V and J are TRBV19 and TRBJ2-3; no reliable D call. Looked up from germline, CDR1 is LNHDA and CDR2 is SQIVND (reference sequence). The ends were cut back, 5 bases at V and 6 bases at J, with 12 bases in the middle. This CDR3 comprises 13 residues. The chain's CDR3 is CASSRTATDTQYF. In nucleotides, the CDR3 is TGTGCCAGTAGTCGGACGGCCACGGATACGCAGTATTTT.

The J gene is TRBJ2-5, the V gene TRBV9; TRBD1 matches at 9 bases. From germline, CDR1 is SGDLS and CDR2 YYNGEE. J gave up 5 bases and V 3 bases, and 11 bases lay outside the gene matches. The CDR3 extends over 16 amino acids. CDR3 coding DNA: TGTGCCAGCAGCGCGTGGGACAGGGCGTTCGGGGAGACCCAGTACTTC. Its protein is CASSAWDRAFGETQYF.

To note about this clone: In the same sample, other DNA sequences code for this CDR3. The chain joins TRBV5-1 to TRBJ1-5, with unresolved D. Deletions cut 4 bases from V and 1 base from J, with 6 bases between. The germline gives CDR1 SGHRS, CDR2 YFSETQ. The CDR3 contains 13 residues. The CDR3 reads CASSRDSNQPQHF. CDR3 nucleotide sequence: TGCGCCAGCAGCCGCGACAGCAATCAGCCCCAGCATTTT.

There are a few counts of this clone. The rearrangement uses TRBV28 and TRBJ1-5, with a tentative D call TRBD1 (6 bases). V lost 8 bases, J lost 3 bases, and 14 bases lay in between. Germline V gene sequence: CDR1 MDHEN, CDR2 SYDVKM. CDR3 length: 14 amino acids. CDR3 residues: CASVIGGNNQPQHF. CDR3 sequence (DNA): TGTGCCAGCGTGATCGGGGGCAACAATCAGCCCCAGCATTTT.

A word on this clone: Other nucleotide sequences in the sample specify the same CDR3. The rearrangement joins TRBV28 to TRBJ1-2; no reliable D call. Germline V CDR1 and CDR2: MDHEN, SYDVKM. The germline V and J ends were trimmed by 1 base and 6 bases, with 3 bases remaining between them. This CDR3 comprises 11 residues. CDR3 loop: CASSLSHGYTF. In nucleotides, the CDR3 is TGTGCCAGCAGTTTATCTCATGGCTACACCTTC.